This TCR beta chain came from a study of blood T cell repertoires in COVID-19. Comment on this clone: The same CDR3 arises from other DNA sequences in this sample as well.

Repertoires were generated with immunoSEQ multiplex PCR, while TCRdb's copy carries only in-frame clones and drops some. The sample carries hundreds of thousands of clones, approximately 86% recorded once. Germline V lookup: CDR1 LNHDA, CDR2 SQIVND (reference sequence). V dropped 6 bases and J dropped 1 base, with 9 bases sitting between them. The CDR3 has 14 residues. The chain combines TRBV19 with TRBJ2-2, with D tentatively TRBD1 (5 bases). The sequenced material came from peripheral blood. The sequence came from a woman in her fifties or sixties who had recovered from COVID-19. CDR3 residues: CASSLQGNTGELFF. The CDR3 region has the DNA TGTGCCAGTAGCCTTCAGGGGAACACCGGGGAGCTGTTTTTT.